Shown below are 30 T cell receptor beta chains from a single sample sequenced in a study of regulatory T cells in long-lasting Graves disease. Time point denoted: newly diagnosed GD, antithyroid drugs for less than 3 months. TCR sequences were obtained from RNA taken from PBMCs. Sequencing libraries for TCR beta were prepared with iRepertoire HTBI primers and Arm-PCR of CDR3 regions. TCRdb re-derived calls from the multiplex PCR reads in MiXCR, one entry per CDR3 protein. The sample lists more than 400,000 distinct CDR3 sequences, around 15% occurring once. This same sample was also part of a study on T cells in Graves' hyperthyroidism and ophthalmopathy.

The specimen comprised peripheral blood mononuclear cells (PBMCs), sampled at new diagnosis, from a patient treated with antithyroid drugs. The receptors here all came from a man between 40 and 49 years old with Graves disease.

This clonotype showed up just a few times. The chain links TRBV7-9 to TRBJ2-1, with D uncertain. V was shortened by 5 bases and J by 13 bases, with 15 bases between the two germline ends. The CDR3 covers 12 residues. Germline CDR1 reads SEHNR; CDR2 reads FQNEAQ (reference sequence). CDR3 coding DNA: TGTGCCAGCAGCATTCCTAGAGATCCTCAGTTCTTC. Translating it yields CASSIPRDPQFF.

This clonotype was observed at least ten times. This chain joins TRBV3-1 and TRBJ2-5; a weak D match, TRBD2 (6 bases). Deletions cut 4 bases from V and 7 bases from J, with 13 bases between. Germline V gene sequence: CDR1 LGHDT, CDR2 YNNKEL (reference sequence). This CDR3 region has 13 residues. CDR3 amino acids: CASSPYGGSTQYF. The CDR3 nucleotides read TGTGCCAGCAGCCCCTACGGAGGGTCGACCCAGTACTTC.

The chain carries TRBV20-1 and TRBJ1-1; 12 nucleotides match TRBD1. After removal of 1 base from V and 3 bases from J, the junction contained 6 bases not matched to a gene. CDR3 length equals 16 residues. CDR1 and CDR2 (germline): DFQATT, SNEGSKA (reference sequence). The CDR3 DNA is TGCAGTGCTAGAGCCGGGACAGGGGGCGCCGACACTGAAGCTTTCTTT. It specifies CSARAGTGGADTEAFF.

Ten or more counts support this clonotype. CDR3 loop: CASSKRDTTAGNNEQFF. DNA for the CDR3: TGTGCCAGCAGCAAAAGGGACACCACCGCCGGGAACAATGAGCAGTTCTTC. The chain carries TRBV9 and TRBJ2-1; weak D call: TRBD1 (6 bases). CDR3 length equals 17 residues. Trimming removed 4 bases from V and 5 bases from J, with 22 bases in between. CDR1 is SGDLS and CDR2 is YYNGEE in the germline V gene.

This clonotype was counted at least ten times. The DNA of the CDR3 is TGTGCCAGCAGCCAGCCTAGGGGCAAAGACACCGGGGAGCTGTTTTTT. Protein sequence: CASSQPRGKDTGELFF. The chain has TRBV3-1 and TRBJ2-2; the D gene is possibly TRBD1 (5 bases). This CDR3 is built from 16 residues. The germline CDR1 and CDR2 sequences are LGHDT and YNNKEL (reference sequence). Deletions cut 3 bases from V and 3 bases from J, with 14 bases between. Supplemented by reference TRBV3-1 and TRBJ2-2, the full variable domain reads DTAVSQTPKYLVTQMGNDKSIKCEQNLGHDTMYWYKQDSKKFLKIMFSYNNKELIINETVPNRFSPKSPDKAHLNLHINSLELGDSAVYFCASSQPRGKDTGELFFGEGSRLTVL.

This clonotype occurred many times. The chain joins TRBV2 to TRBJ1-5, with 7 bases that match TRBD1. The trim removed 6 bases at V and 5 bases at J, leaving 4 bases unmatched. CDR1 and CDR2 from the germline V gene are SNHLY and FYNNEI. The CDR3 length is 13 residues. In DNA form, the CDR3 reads TGTGCCAGCAGAACAACAGGGGATCAGCCCCAGCATTTT. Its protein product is CASRTTGDQPQHF.

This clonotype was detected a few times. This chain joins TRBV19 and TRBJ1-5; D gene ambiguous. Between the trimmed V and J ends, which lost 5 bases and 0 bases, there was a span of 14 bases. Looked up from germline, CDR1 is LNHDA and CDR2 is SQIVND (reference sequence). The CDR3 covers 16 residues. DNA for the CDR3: TGTGCCAGTAGTCGGACCGATAGATATAGCAATCAGCCCCAGCATTTT. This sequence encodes CASSRTDRYSNQPQHF.

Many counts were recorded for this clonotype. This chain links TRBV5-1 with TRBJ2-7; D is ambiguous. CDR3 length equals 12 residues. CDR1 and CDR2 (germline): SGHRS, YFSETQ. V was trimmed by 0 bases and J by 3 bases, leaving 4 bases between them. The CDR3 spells CASSLDLYEQYF. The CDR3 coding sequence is TGCGCCAGCAGCTTGGATCTCTACGAGCAGTACTTC. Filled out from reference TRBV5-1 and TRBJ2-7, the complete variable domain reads KAGVTQTPRYLIKTRGQQVTLSCSPISGHRSVSWYQQTPGQGLQFLFEYFSETQRNKGNFPGRFSGRQFSNSRSEMNVSTLELGDSALYLCASSLDLYEQYFGPGTRLTVT.

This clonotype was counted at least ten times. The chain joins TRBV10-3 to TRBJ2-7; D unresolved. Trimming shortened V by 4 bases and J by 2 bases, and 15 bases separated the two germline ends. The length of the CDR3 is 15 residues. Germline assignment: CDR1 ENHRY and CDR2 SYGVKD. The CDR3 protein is CAISGGRSKAYEQYF. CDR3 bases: TGTGCCATCAGTGGTGGCAGGTCAAAGGCCTACGAGCAGTACTTC.

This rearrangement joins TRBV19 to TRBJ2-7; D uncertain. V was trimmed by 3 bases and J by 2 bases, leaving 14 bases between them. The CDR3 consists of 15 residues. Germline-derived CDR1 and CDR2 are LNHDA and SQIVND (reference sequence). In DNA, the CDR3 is TGTGCCAGTAGTATTGTGTCGACAAACCCCTACGAGCAGTACTTC. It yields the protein CASSIVSTNPYEQYF.

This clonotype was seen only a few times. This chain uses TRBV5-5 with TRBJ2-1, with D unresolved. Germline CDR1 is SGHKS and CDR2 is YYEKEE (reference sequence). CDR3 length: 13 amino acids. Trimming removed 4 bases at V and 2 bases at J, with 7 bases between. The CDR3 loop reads CASSPPAYNEQFF. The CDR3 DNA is TGTGCCAGCAGCCCACCTGCCTACAATGAGCAGTTCTTC.

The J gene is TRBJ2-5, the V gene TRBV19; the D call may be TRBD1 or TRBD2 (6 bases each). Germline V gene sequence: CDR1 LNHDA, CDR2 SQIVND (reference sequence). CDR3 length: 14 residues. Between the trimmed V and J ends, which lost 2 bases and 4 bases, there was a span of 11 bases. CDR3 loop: CASSIRGGRETQYF. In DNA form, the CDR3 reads TGTGCCAGTAGTATACGAGGGGGGAGAGAGACCCAGTACTTC.

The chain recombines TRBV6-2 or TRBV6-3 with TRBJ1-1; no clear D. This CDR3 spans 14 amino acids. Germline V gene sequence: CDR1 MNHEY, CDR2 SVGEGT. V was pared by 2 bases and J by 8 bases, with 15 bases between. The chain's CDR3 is CASSYSSPRAEAFF. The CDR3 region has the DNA TGTGCCAGCAGTTACAGTTCCCCTAGGGCCGAAGCTTTCTTT.

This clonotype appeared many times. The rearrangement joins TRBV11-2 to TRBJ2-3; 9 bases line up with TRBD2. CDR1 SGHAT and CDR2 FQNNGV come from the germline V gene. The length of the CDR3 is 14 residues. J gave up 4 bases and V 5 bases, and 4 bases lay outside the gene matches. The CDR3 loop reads CASSVAGVADTQYF. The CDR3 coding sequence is TGTGCCAGCAGCGTAGCGGGAGTCGCAGATACGCAGTATTTT.

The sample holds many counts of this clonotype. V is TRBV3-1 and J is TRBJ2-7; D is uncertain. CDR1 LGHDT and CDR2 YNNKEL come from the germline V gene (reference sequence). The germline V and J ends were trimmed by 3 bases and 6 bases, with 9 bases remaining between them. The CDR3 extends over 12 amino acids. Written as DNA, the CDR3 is TGTGCCAGCAGCCATCCCTGGGCCGAGCAGTACTTC. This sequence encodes CASSHPWAEQYF.

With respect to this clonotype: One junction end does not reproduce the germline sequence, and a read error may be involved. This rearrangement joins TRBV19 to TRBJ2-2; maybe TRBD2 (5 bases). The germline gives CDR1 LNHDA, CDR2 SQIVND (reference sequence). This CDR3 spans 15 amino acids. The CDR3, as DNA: TGTGCCAGTAGTATATCCAGGCATCGCACCGGGGAGCTGGTTTTT. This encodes CASSISRHRTGELVF. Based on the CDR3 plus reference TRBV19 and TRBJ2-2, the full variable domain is DGGITQSPKYLFRKEGQNVTLSCEQNLNHDAMYWYRQDPGQGLRLIYYSQIVNDFQKGDIAEGYSVSREKKESFPLTVTSAQKNPTAFYLCASSISRHRTGELVFGEGSRLTVL.

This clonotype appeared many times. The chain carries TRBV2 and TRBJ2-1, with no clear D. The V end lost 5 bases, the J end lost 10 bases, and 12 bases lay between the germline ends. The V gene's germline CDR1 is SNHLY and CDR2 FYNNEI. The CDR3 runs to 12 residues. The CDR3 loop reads CASSRRAGEQFF. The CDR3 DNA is TGTGCCAGCAGTCGACGGGCTGGAGAGCAGTTCTTC.

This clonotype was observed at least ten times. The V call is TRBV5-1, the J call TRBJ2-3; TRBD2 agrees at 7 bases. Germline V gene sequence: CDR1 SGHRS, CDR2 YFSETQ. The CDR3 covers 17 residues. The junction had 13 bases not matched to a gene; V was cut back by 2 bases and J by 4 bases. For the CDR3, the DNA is TGCGCCAGCAGCTTCCAACCCGCCATAGCGGGTCCAGATACGCAGTATTTT. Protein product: CASSFQPAIAGPDTQYF.

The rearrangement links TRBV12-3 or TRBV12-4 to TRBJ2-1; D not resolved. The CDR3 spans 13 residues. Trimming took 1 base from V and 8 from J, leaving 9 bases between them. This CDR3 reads CASSLVPQDEQFF. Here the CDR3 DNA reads TGTGCCAGCAGTTTAGTCCCCCAGGATGAGCAGTTCTTC.

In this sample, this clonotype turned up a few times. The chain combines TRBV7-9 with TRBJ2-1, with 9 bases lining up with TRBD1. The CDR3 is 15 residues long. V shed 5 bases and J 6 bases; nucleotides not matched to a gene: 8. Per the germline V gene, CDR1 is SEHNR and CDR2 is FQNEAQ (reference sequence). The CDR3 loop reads CASSIRQGVSNEQFF. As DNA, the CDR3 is TGTGCCAGCAGCATTCGACAGGGGGTTAGCAATGAGCAGTTCTTC.

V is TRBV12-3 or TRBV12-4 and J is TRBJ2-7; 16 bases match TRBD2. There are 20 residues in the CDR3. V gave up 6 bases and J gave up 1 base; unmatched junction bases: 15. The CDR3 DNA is TGTGCCAGCAGCGCCAACTTGGGACTAGCGGGAGGGCGAAGGTCCTACGAGCAGTACTTC. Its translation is CASSANLGLAGGRRSYEQYF.

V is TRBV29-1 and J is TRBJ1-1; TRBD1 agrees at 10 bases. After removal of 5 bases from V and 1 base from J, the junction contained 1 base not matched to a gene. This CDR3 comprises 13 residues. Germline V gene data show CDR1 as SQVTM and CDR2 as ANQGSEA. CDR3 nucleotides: TGCAGCGTTCGGACAGGGGGGAACACTGAAGCTTTCTTT. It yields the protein CSVRTGGNTEAFF. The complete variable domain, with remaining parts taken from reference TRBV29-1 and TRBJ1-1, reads SAVISQKPSRDICQRGTSLTIQCQVDSQVTMMFWYRQQPGQSLTLIATANQGSEATYESGFVIDKFPISRPNLTFSTLTVSNMSPEDSSIYLCSVRTGGNTEAFFGQGTRLTVV.

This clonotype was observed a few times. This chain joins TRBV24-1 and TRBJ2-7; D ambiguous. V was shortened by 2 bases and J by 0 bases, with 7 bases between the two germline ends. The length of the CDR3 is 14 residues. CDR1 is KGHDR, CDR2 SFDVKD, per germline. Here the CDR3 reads CATSDSRNSYEQYF. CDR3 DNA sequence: TGTGCCACCAGTGATTCCCGGAACTCCTACGAGCAGTACTTC.

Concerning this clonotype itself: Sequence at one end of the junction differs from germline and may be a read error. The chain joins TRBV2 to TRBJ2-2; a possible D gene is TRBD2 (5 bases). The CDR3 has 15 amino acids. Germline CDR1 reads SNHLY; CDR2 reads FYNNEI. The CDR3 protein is CASSPSRTLTGELVF. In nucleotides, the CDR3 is TGTGCCAGCAGTCCATCTAGGACGTTAACCGGGGAGCTGGTTTTT. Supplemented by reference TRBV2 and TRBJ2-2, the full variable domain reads EPEVTQTPSHQVTQMGQEVILRCVPISNHLYFYWYRQILGQKVEFLVSFYNNEISEKSEIFDDQFSVERPDGSNFTLKIRSTKLEDSAMYFCASSPSRTLTGELVFGEGSRLTVL.

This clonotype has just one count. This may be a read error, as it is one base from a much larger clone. The CDR3 DNA follows: TGTGCCAGCAGCCTTGAGGGGGAGGCCTACGAGCAGTTCTTC. This codes for CASSLEGEAYEQFF. The rearrangement joins TRBV7-2 to TRBJ2-1; perhaps D is TRBD1 or TRBD2 (6 bases each). Germline-derived CDR1 and CDR2 are SGHTA and FQGNSA. The CDR3 consists of 14 residues. V was clipped by 5 bases and J by 10 bases, with 18 bases between them.

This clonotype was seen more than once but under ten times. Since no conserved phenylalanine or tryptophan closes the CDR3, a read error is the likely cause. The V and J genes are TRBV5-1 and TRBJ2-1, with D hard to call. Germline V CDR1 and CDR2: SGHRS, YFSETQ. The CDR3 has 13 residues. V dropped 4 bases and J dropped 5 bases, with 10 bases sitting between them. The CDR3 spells CASSVGFNNEQFL. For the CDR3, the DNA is TGCGCCAGCAGCGTGGGATTTAACAATGAGCAGTTCCTC.

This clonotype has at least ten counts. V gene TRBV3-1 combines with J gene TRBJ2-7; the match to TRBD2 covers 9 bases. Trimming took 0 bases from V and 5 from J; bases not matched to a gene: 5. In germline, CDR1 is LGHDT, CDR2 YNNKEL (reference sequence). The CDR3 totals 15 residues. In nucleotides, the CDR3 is TGTGCCAGCAGCCAAGAGGGACTAGCTACGCACGAGCAGTACTTC. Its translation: CASSQEGLATHEQYF.

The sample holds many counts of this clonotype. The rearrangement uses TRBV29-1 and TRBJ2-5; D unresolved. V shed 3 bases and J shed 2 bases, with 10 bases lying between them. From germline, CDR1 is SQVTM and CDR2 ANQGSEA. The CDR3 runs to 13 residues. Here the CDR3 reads CSVDGSVQETQYF. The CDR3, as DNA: TGCAGCGTTGACGGGTCAGTTCAAGAGACCCAGTACTTC.

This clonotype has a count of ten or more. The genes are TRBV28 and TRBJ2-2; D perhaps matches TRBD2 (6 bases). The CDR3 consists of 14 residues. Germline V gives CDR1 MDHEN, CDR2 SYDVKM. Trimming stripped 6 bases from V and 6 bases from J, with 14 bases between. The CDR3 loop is CASSTGGRAGELFF. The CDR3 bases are TGTGCCAGCAGCACCGGGGGACGCGCCGGGGAGCTGTTTTTT.

In nucleotides, the CDR3 is TGTGCCAGCAGCGAAGGACTAAGGCAAGATACGCAGTATTTT. Its translation: CASSEGLRQDTQYF. This sequence joins TRBV5-6 and TRBJ2-3, with a weak D call TRBD2 (6 bases). The length of the CDR3 is 14 residues. Trimming removed 4 bases from V and 5 bases from J, with 14 bases in between. From germline, CDR1 is SGHDT and CDR2 YYEEEE.